The entry below describes one TCR beta chain. What this receptor recognizes is not known. No clone much larger than this one lies a single base away; base qualities are absent. This entry belongs to a study of blood T cell repertoires in COVID-19 (dated by TCRdb to 2020 to 2021). Study-level background: Samples covering the acute and convalescent phases of COVID-19 were provided by collaborators in the United States, Italy and Spain. The prospective study material was composed of cDNA or gDNA derived from T cells, B-cell-depleted T cells, or PBMCs. The dataset comprised deeply sampled blood TCRbeta repertoires from subjects exposed to, actively infected with, or recovered from COVID-19. A freely available public database, intended as a resource for researchers studying the immune response to SARS-CoV-2, is where the repertoires were released. Samples were obtained from the ongoing ImmuneRACE study (first 160 participants) and from 1,254 subjects provided by 6 global collaborators. The sample metadata nearly always contained a de-identified subject ID, COVID-19 status, age in years and sex. HLA class I and class II types, where available, came from metadata supplied by the sample provider rather than from assay-based typing.

The full study reports these points: How much clinical and demographic metadata was included differed by source and by participant, and the metadata was provided uncurated.

Participants in the prospective study were enrolled through a virtual design, were aged roughly 18 to 100 years, and lived in roughly 24 United States geographic areas. Cohort assignment in the prospective study relied on participant-reported clinical history from a screening survey and a study questionnaire. Recovered participants in ImmuneRACE Cohort 3 were defined by two consecutive negative NP/OP PCR tests, clearance by a healthcare professional, or resolution of symptoms. Each participant in the prospective study had whole blood, serum and a nasopharyngeal or oropharyngeal swab collected by mobile phlebotomists. Prospective study participants could optionally give additional blood draws and questionnaires over a roughly 2-month period. Before DNA extraction, blood samples from the prospective study were shipped at room temperature or frozen. The immunoSEQ Assay, a bias-controlled multiplex PCR, was used to amplify TCRbeta CDR3 regions from genomic DNA. The paper's processing steps were these. Within the assay, amplification of reference gene primers was used to estimate how many nucleated cells each sample contained. Sequence reads were collapsed and filtered to measure the absolute abundance of every unique TCRbeta CDR3 rearrangement. For each sample, productive Simpson clonality was calculated as the square root of Simpson's diversity index across productive rearrangements. This is the immuneACCESS table as TCRdb keeps it, with only in-frame sequences that have V and J called. A part of the clones is gone; compared with another copy, unresolved V genes explain less than half, and the rest is unexplained. V and J calls and clone size follow that table, whereas D and trimming were derived from the DNA. This sample holds 310,000 or so clones; 70% to 90% were observed only once. The ten largest make up about 6% of the sample.

This TCR derives from a woman under 40 who had recovered from COVID-19. The sequenced material came from PBMCs or T cells enriched from blood (not recorded which).

The nucleotides are TGCGCCAGCAGCCAAGTGAGAGGGTACACCGGGGAGCTGTTTTTT. It translates to CASSQVRGYTGELFF. The sequence links TRBV4-1 to TRBJ2-2; the D segment could be TRBD2, given 5 matching bases. For CDR1 and CDR2, the germline V gene lists MGHRA and YSYEKL. From the cysteine up to the phenylalanine, the CDR3 has a length of 15 residues. The retained sequence is limited to the CDR3, 45 bases, with the frame set at the first base. The trim is 1 base for V and 3 bases for J, with a gap of 9 bases between the germline ends.